Here is one T cell receptor beta chain with its context. No cognate antigen has been identified for it. No base quality information exists; no much larger clone differs at one position. The label giving this sample's treatment or condition can be read as: in vitro stimulation with specific CMV peptide epitopes to enrich CMV-specific T cells. For CDR1 and CDR2, the germline V gene (reference sequence) lists LNHDA and SQIVND. Trimming at the junction amounts to 3 bases on V and 4 bases on J, and the germline ends lie 12 bases apart. The CDR3 has 15 amino acids, counting the end cysteine and phenylalanine. Only CDR3 DNA remains: 45 bases, in frame from the first base. This record belongs to a study of T cell repertoires in cytomegalovirus infection (dated by TCRdb to about 2019). About the investigation overall: Recently identified HLA-C-restricted CMV epitopes, whose presentation resists viral immunomodulation, were targeted by peptide stimulations together with well-studied HLA-B-restricted epitopes. Donor HLA type was relevant to the analysis, as public TCR beta signatures indicated carriage of CMV infection together with the matching HLA type. General conclusions and limits of the study: In both this cohort and an independent cohort of 352 donors, the cumulative frequency of public TCR beta family members distinguished carriers of CMV infection plus the relevant HLA type. The ex vivo response was dominated by HLA-C-restricted CMV-specific TCR beta clonotypes, which also provided the single most frequent clonotype in two of eight donors.

These reads were obtained on an Illumina HiSeq 1500. TCRdb passed the public sequencing reads through fastp at Q25 and MiXCR, retaining productive beta sequences. A single entry per CDR3 protein holds the most common genes and DNA from its merged rows. The sample table records about 700,000 distinct CDR3 sequences; 33% of these occur just once. In total, the top ten clones hold 18% of the sample. The material was cultured PBMCs, obtained from culture after CMV antigen stimulation. The receptor's source is a human donor in good health (CMV status not recorded). Some clones in this sample may be carry-over from other donors' samples. The chain employs TRBV19 and TRBJ2-2, with TRBD2 tentatively as D gene (6 bases match). The CDR3 protein sequence reads: CASSMEGRFTGELFF. The sequenced DNA is TGTGCCAGTAGTATGGAGGGCCGGTTCACCGGGGAGCTGTTTTTT. Supplemented by the reference TRBV19 and TRBJ2-2 proteins around the CDR3, the complete variable domain is DGGITQSPKYLFRKEGQNVTLSCEQNLNHDAMYWYRQDPGQGLRLIYYSQIVNDFQKGDIAEGYSVSREKKESFPLTVTSAQKNPTAFYLCASSMEGRFTGELFFGEGSRLTVL.